The 29 T cell receptor beta chains below were found in one sample sequenced in a study of blood T cell repertoires in COVID-19. The table came from immunoSEQ multiplex PCR; TCRdb's copy has only in-frame clones and leaves some out. The sample carries around 60,000 clones, around nine tenths recorded once. The sequenced sample consisted of peripheral blood. Source of these receptors: a woman older than 75 with active COVID-19.

V gene TRBV7-9 combines with J gene TRBJ1-2, with TRBD1 matching 7 bases. Germline CDR1 is SEHNR and CDR2 is FQNEAQ (reference sequence). V lost 7 bases to trimming and J lost 8 bases; unmatched junction nucleotides: 10. The CDR3 spans 13 residues. The CDR3 bases are TGTGCCAGCAACGACAGGGATACTACGGGCTACACCTTC. Protein sequence: CASNDRDTTGYTF.

V is TRBV28 and J is TRBJ1-3; D is undetermined. Between the trimmed V and J ends, which lost 2 bases and 7 bases, there was a span of 9 bases. The germline CDR1 and CDR2 sequences are MDHEN and SYDVKM. This CDR3 spans 13 amino acids. CDR3 amino acids: CASSLLQANTIYF. The CDR3 nucleotides read TGTGCCAGCAGTTTACTCCAGGCGAACACCATATATTTT.

This chain connects TRBV4-1 to TRBJ2-7; 9 bases line up with TRBD2. Germline CDR1 is MGHRA and CDR2 is YSYEKL. This CDR3 has 18 amino acids. V dropped 2 bases and J dropped 3; count of bases not matched to a gene: 14. The DNA of the CDR3 is TGCGCCAGCAGCCAACTGACTAGCGGAGCTATTGGGGACTACGAGCAGTACTTC. Translated, it gives CASSQLTSGAIGDYEQYF.

This CDR3 reads CASSPDGTANSPLHF. For the CDR3, the DNA is TGTGCCAGCAGCCCGGACGGGACAGCGAATTCACCCCTCCACTTT. The genes are TRBV5-6 and TRBJ1-6, with 7 bases aligning to TRBD1. Germline CDR1 reads SGHDT; CDR2 reads YYEEEE. The length of the CDR3 is 15 residues. With V trimmed by 4 bases and J by 7 bases, 8 bases remained unmatched.

The rearrangement links TRBV19 to TRBJ1-6, with TRBD1 identical over 7 bases. V was pared by 8 bases and J by 7 bases, with 11 bases of the junction left unmatched. The CDR3 is 15 amino acids. The germline V gene encodes CDR1 LNHDA and CDR2 SQIVND (reference sequence). The CDR3 coding sequence is TGTGCCAGTCATAAGAGGACAGGACCGAATTCACCCCTCCACTTT. Protein sequence: CASHKRTGPNSPLHF.

The chain is built from TRBV24-1 and TRBJ1-2, with TRBD1 identical over 11 bases. Germline CDR1 reads KGHDR; CDR2 reads SFDVKD. Trimming removed 5 bases from V and 4 bases from J; junction bases left unmatched: 2. The CDR3 is 14 residues long. CDR3 region: CATSVGQGAYGYTF. CDR3 DNA: TGTGCCACCAGTGTAGGACAGGGGGCCTATGGCTACACCTTC.

This chain connects TRBV2 to TRBJ1-5; 7 bases line up with TRBD1. The CDR3 is made up of 13 amino acids. Per germline, CDR1 SNHLY and CDR2 FYNNEI. J was trimmed by 7 bases and V by 8 bases; bases with no gene match: 8. CDR3 bases: TGTGCCAGCCAAGGACAGGTCCCCCAGCCCCAGCATTTT. Amino acids: CASQGQVPQPQHF.

The rearrangement uses TRBV19 and TRBJ1-1, with 9 bases that match TRBD1. V lost 1 base to trimming and J lost 4 bases; unmatched junction nucleotides: 10. Germline values: CDR1 LNHDA, CDR2 SQIVND (reference sequence). The CDR3 runs to 17 residues. CDR3 DNA: TGTGCCAGTAGTATAGGAGGAACAGGGGGCAAGGGCACTGAAGCTTTCTTT. This gives the protein CASSIGGTGGKGTEAFF.

This chain joins TRBV28 and TRBJ2-7, with D possibly being TRBD2 (6 bases). Trimming cost V 8 bases and J 7 bases, with 15 bases left between them. The CDR3 has 12 amino acids. The V gene's germline CDR1 is MDHEN and CDR2 SYDVKM. The CDR3 bases are TGTGCCAGCCTCCGTCGGGGGTGGGAGCAGTACTTC. This codes for CASLRRGWEQYF.

The V and J genes are TRBV6-5 and TRBJ1-1, with no clear D. This CDR3 spans 14 amino acids. Germline V CDR1 and CDR2: MNHEY, SVGAGI. V lost 6 bases to trimming and J lost 0 bases, with 11 bases between them. CDR3 residues: CASSLLQLNTEAFF. CDR3 nucleotides: TGTGCCAGCAGCTTGCTACAGCTGAACACTGAAGCTTTCTTT.

V is TRBV19 and J is TRBJ2-2; 8 positions agree with TRBD1. V was clipped by 1 base and J by 5 bases; unmatched bases: 3. The CDR3 is made up of 15 amino acids. Germline loops: CDR1 LNHDA, CDR2 SQIVND (reference sequence). The CDR3 bases are TGTGCCAGTAGTATAGCTACAGGGGGGACCGGGGAGCTGTTTTTT. This sequence encodes CASSIATGGTGELFF.

The rearrangement uses TRBV11-2 and TRBJ2-3; 12 bases map to TRBD2. The V segment lost 4 bases and the J segment 1 base; nucleotides outside the gene matches: 3. Germline CDR1 is SGHAT and CDR2 is FQNNGV. The CDR3 covers 16 residues. The CDR3 nucleotides read TGTGCCAGCAGCTCCCGACTAGCGGGGGGCACAGATACGCAGTATTTT. Protein product: CASSSRLAGGTDTQYF.

The CDR3 loop reads CASPFFYVRTTQQYV. The CDR3 DNA is TGTGCCAGCCCCTTTTTCTATGTCCGGACAACCCAGCAGTACGTC. The V call is TRBV21-1, the J call TRBJ2-7; no DNA check was done on the table's D call, TRBD1. TRBV21-1 is reported as a pseudogene. This CDR3 has 15 amino acids.

The sample holds a few counts of this clone. The rearrangement uses TRBV4-1 and TRBJ1-5; D might be TRBD1 (5 bases). V gave up 1 base and J gave up 3 bases, with 13 bases separating them. The CDR3 is 16 amino acids. Germline loops: CDR1 MGHRA, CDR2 YSYEKL. The CDR3 coding sequence is TGCGCCAGCAGCCAAGCATGGGGGGGATTCAATCAGCCCCAGCATTTT. Protein: CASSQAWGGFNQPQHF.

CDR3 protein: CASSSWDRGGEQYV. The CDR3, as DNA: TGTGCCAGCAGTTCCTGGGACAGGGGTGGCGAGCAGTACGTC. The rearrangement joins TRBV28 to TRBJ2-7; 10 positions match TRBD1. The CDR3 is 14 amino acids. Germline V gives CDR1 MDHEN, CDR2 SYDVKM. V lost 4 bases, J lost 6 bases, and 6 bases stayed unmatched.

J is TRBJ2-3 and V is TRBV5-1, with D possibly being TRBD1 (6 bases). Germline V CDR1 and CDR2: SGHRS, YFSETQ. The CDR3 spans 15 residues. V was trimmed by 4 bases and J by 3 bases, leaving 15 bases between them. The DNA for the CDR3 is TGCGCCAGCAGCCCACAGGGCGTCGGGACAGATACGCAGTATTTT. Its translation is CASSPQGVGTDTQYF.

The chain has TRBV7-2 and TRBJ2-7, with 8 bases that match TRBD2. Germline CDR1 reads SGHTA; CDR2 reads FQGNSA. V lost 6 bases, J lost 3 bases, and 7 bases stayed unmatched. The CDR3 is 14 residues long. The CDR3 spells CASSDTSGRYEQYF. CDR3 DNA: TGTGCCAGCAGTGACACTAGCGGACGCTACGAGCAGTACTTC. The full variable domain, rest sourced from reference TRBV7-2 and TRBJ2-7, is GAGVSQSPSNKVTEKGKDVELRCDPISGHTALYWYRQSLGQGLEFLIYFQGNSAPDKSGLPSDRFSAERTGGSVSTLTIQRTQQEDSAVYLCASSDTSGRYEQYFGPGTRLTVT.

This chain connects TRBV3-1 (or the pseudogene TRBV3-2) to TRBJ1-4; 11 bases map to TRBD1. The CDR3 spans 18 residues. Germline CDR1 and CDR2: LGHDT and YNNKEL (reference sequence). After removal of 4 bases from V and 4 bases from J, the junction contained 11 bases not matched to a gene. CDR3: CASSLFGTGGSFNEKLFF. As DNA, the CDR3 is TGTGCCAGCAGCCTTTTCGGGACAGGGGGTTCCTTTAATGAAAAACTGTTTTTT.

This chain connects TRBV11-3 to TRBJ1-1; 8 nucleotides agree with TRBD1. The CDR3 contains 14 residues. Germline CDR1 is SGHNT and CDR2 is YENEEA. Trimming took 5 bases from V and 7 from J; bases not matched to a gene: 9. The CDR3 DNA reads as TGTGCCAGCAGCGTTACAGGGGGTCAGGGTGAAGCTTTCTTT. Its protein product is CASSVTGGQGEAFF.

The gene calls are TRBV25-1 and TRBJ1-1; possible D gene TRBD1, 6 bases. V was shortened by 1 base and J by 1 base, with 10 bases between the two germline ends. The CDR3 runs 15 residues. In germline, CDR1 is MGHDK, CDR2 SYGVNS. This CDR3 reads CASSEWTEKNTEAFF. The DNA for the CDR3 is TGTGCCAGCAGTGAATGGACAGAGAAGAACACTGAAGCTTTCTTT.

In its sample, this clone was seen once. The chain employs TRBV19 and TRBJ1-6; 7 bases are a match to TRBD1. V lost 5 bases and J lost 7; bases outside the gene matches: 5. The CDR3 has 14 amino acids. The V gene's germline CDR1 is LNHDA and CDR2 SQIVND (reference sequence). The CDR3 is CASSPGGGNSPLHF. DNA for the CDR3: TGTGCCAGTAGTCCAGGGGGTGGAAATTCACCCCTCCACTTT.

Here the CDR3 DNA reads TGTGCCAGCAGCGTTGGGACAGGCTCCGCTAACTATGGCTACACCTTC. Its translation is CASSVGTGSANYGYTF. This chain joins TRBV2 and TRBJ1-2; 8 nucleotides match TRBD1. This CDR3 spans 16 amino acids. Germline V gene lookup returns CDR1 SNHLY and CDR2 FYNNEI. V lost 6 bases, J lost 0 bases, and 9 bases stayed unmatched.

This clone turned up a few times. The chain couples TRBV7-2 to TRBJ1-2; D might be TRBD1 (6 bases). V lost 4 bases and J 7 bases, leaving 16 bases between the germline ends. The CDR3 length is 14 residues. Germline values: CDR1 SGHTA, CDR2 FQGNSA. In DNA, the CDR3 is TGTGCCAGCAGCTACTTACAGGGAAGGGGTGGCTACACCTTC. Amino acids: CASSYLQGRGGYTF. The full variable domain, in which reference TRBV7-2 and TRBJ1-2 provide the parts outside the CDR3, is GAGVSQSPSNKVTEKGKDVELRCDPISGHTALYWYRQSLGQGLEFLIYFQGNSAPDKSGLPSDRFSAERTGGSVSTLTIQRTQQEDSAVYLCASSYLQGRGGYTFGSGTRLTVV.

The chain uses TRBV3-1 (or the pseudogene TRBV3-2) and TRBJ2-3; TRBD2 aligns across 11 bases. Trimming cost V 1 base and J 6 bases; bases outside gene matches: 0. The CDR3 spans 14 residues. In germline, CDR1 is LGHDT, CDR2 YNNKEL (reference sequence). CDR3 sequence: CASSQGLAGDTQYF. For the CDR3, the DNA is TGTGCCAGCAGCCAAGGACTAGCGGGGGATACGCAGTATTTT.

J is TRBJ2-3 and V is TRBV4-1; 7 bases are a match to TRBD2. V lost 4 bases to trimming and J lost 6 bases; unmatched junction nucleotides: 7. Germline V lookup: CDR1 MGHRA, CDR2 YSYEKL. CDR3 size: 14 residues. CDR3 nucleotide sequence: TGCGCCAGCAGCCTTTGGGGGAGGGAGGATACGCAGTATTTT. It is translated as CASSLWGREDTQYF.

The CDR3 region is CASSFDQNGSQYF. CDR3 in DNA: TGCGCCAGCAGCTTTGACCAAAACGGGTCCCAGTACTTC. This chain links TRBV5-1 with TRBJ2-5; D remains unclear. The CDR3 length is 13 residues. Between the trimmed V and J ends, which lost 2 bases and 9 bases, there was a span of 14 bases. Germline-derived CDR1 and CDR2 are SGHRS and YFSETQ.

The V call is TRBV28, the J call TRBJ2-7, with 8 bases fitting TRBD2. The CDR3 is made up of 14 amino acids. CDR1 is MDHEN and CDR2 is SYDVKM in the germline V gene. Trimming cost V 7 bases and J 3 bases; bases outside gene matches: 8. The CDR3 coding sequence is TGTGCCAGCAATACCGGGGGGGTTAGCTACGAGCAGTACGTC. Its protein is CASNTGGVSYEQYV.

The gene calls are TRBV7-6 and TRBJ2-7; 8 bases map to TRBD2. Germline V gene sequence: CDR1 SGHVS, CDR2 FNYEAQ. V lost 5 bases, J lost 6 bases, and 15 bases stayed unmatched. CDR3 length equals 16 residues. CDR3 amino acids: CASSRVVTTGTSEQYF. The CDR3 nucleotides read TGTGCCAGCAGCAGGGTAGTAACTACCGGGACTAGCGAGCAGTACTTC.

The chain joins TRBV6-4 to TRBJ2-1; 12 bases agree with TRBD2. The CDR3 contains 18 residues. Germline V gene data show CDR1 as MRHNA and CDR2 as SNTAGT. Trimming took 3 bases from V and 5 from J; bases not matched to a gene: 11. The CDR3 bases are TGTGCCAGCAGTGAACGGATTCATACTAGCGGGGGGCACAATGAGCAGTTCTTC. It translates to CASSERIHTSGGHNEQFF.